One and the same sample provided the 17 T cell receptor beta chains below, sequenced in a study of blood T cell repertoires in COVID-19. The table came from immunoSEQ multiplex PCR; TCRdb's copy has only in-frame clones and leaves some out. Of fewer than 400,000 clones listed, roughly 90% are singletons. Sequenced: PBMCs or T cells enriched from blood (not recorded which). These receptors were taken from a man in his sixties who had recovered from COVID-19.

J is TRBJ2-5 and V is TRBV28; D possibly corresponds to TRBD1 (6 bases). Between the trimmed V and J ends, which lost 3 bases and 5 bases, there was a span of 16 bases. Germline loops: CDR1 MDHEN, CDR2 SYDVKM. The CDR3 has 15 amino acids. CDR3 protein: CASSFWAGEQETQYF. CDR3 in DNA: TGTGCCAGCAGTTTTTGGGCAGGGGAGCAGGAGACCCAGTACTTC.

The V and J genes are TRBV28 and TRBJ1-1, with 9 positions matching TRBD1. This CDR3 is 15 amino acids long. After removal of 5 bases from V and 4 bases from J, the junction contained 8 bases not matched to a gene. Per the germline V gene, CDR1 is MDHEN and CDR2 is SYDVKM. CDR3 DNA sequence: TGTGCCAGCAGTCGCAGGGACAGGGATAGCACTGAAGCTTTCTTT. It specifies CASSRRDRDSTEAFF.

The chain recombines TRBV7-3 with TRBJ2-3; D gene ambiguous. Trimming took 1 base from V and 2 from J, leaving 10 bases between them. From germline, CDR1 is SGHTA and CDR2 FQGTGA. This CDR3 spans 15 amino acids. CDR3 region: CASSLSATFTDTQYF. The DNA for the CDR3 is TGTGCCAGCAGCTTAAGTGCTACGTTCACAGATACGCAGTATTTT.

This clone was observed once. This chain links TRBV12-3 or TRBV12-4 with TRBJ1-6; D not resolved. Trimming removed 9 bases from V and 5 bases from J, with 8 bases in between. The CDR3 runs to 12 residues. CDR3 region: CASRRDNSPLHF. The CDR3 nucleotides read TGTGCCAGTAGGCGGGATAATTCACCCCTCCACTTT.

The rearrangement joins TRBV7-2 to TRBJ2-7; D is unclear. Germline V gene sequence: CDR1 SGHTA, CDR2 FQGNSA. V was pared by 1 base and J by 0 bases, with 7 bases between. The CDR3 runs to 14 residues. CDR3 protein: CASSLVTTSYEQYF. The CDR3 DNA is TGTGCCAGCAGCTTAGTAACTACCTCCTACGAGCAGTACTTC.

This chain uses TRBV28 with TRBJ1-2; D is ambiguous. Trimming removed 6 bases at V and 8 bases at J, with 19 bases between. This CDR3 spans 14 amino acids. Germline lookup yields CDR1 MDHEN and CDR2 SYDVKM. The CDR3 DNA follows: TGTGCCAGCAGCCTCATCCAGGCACTAGTAGGCTACACCTTC. It yields the protein CASSLIQALVGYTF.

The chain links TRBV3-1 (or the pseudogene TRBV3-2) to TRBJ2-7, with TRBD1 as a possible D gene (6 bases). The CDR3 contains 14 residues. V was shortened by 3 bases and J by 2 bases, with 11 bases between the two germline ends. CDR1 is LGHDT and CDR2 is YNNKEL in the germline V gene (reference sequence). For the CDR3, the DNA is TGTGCCAGCAGCCACCTAGGACAGACCTACGAGCAGTACTTC. It is translated as CASSHLGQTYEQYF.

J is TRBJ2-5 and V is TRBV5-1, with D perhaps matching TRBD1 (6 bases). Germline lookup yields CDR1 SGHRS and CDR2 YFSETQ. The CDR3 is made up of 13 amino acids. The V and J ends lost 4 bases and 10 bases respectively, with 17 bases between them. As DNA, the CDR3 is TGCGCCAGCAGCGAAGGGACACCCATGGACCAGTACTTC. It is translated as CASSEGTPMDQYF.

The J gene is TRBJ2-2, the V gene TRBV9; TRBD1 aligns across 9 bases. Germline CDR1 is SGDLS and CDR2 is YYNGEE. Unmatched junction bases numbered 6, after V lost 4 bases and J lost 5 bases. The CDR3 totals 15 residues. CDR3 DNA: TGTGCCAGCAGCAAGCGGACAGGGGATACCGGGGAGCTGTTTTTT. Translation: CASSKRTGDTGELFF.

This chain links TRBV10-1 with TRBJ2-3, with 9 bases matching TRBD2. The CDR3 consists of 15 residues. Germline loops: CDR1 WNHNN, CDR2 SYGVQD (reference sequence). V lost 3 bases, J lost 5 bases, and 6 bases stayed unmatched. The CDR3 protein is CASSDPGLAEDTQYF. CDR3 nucleotides: TGCGCCAGCAGTGACCCGGGACTAGCAGAAGATACGCAGTATTTT.

The V gene is TRBV28, the J gene TRBJ2-7, with D perhaps TRBD2 (6 bases). Germline V gene lookup returns CDR1 MDHEN and CDR2 SYDVKM. CDR3 size: 15 residues. The V gene lost 7 bases and the J gene lost 2 bases, with 18 bases spanning the gap. In nucleotides, the CDR3 is TGTGCCAGCACCCGCGGGCGGAGGGATACCTACGAGCAGTACTTC. Protein sequence: CASTRGRRDTYEQYF.

The J gene is TRBJ1-2, the V gene TRBV19; maybe TRBD1 (5 bases). This CDR3 comprises 11 residues. The V end lost 4 bases, the J end lost 8 bases, and 8 bases lay between the germline ends. Per germline, CDR1 LNHDA and CDR2 SQIVND (reference sequence). CDR3 residues: CASSTGYGYTF. As DNA, the CDR3 is TGTGCCAGTAGTACAGGGTACGGCTACACCTTC.

This clone has a single count. This sequence joins TRBV28 and TRBJ1-1; 10 bases map to TRBD1. Germline V gene data show CDR1 as MDHEN and CDR2 as SYDVKM. Trimming took 2 bases from V and 6 from J; bases not matched to a gene: 6. The CDR3 is 15 residues long. CDR3 amino acids: CASSLPGQGFPEAFF. CDR3 nucleotide sequence: TGTGCCAGCAGTTTACCGGGACAGGGGTTCCCTGAAGCTTTCTTT.

The rearrangement joins TRBV7-9 to TRBJ2-1; 7 positions agree with TRBD1. Germline V gene sequence: CDR1 SEHNR, CDR2 FQNEAQ (reference sequence). The CDR3 sequence is 12 residues long. Trimming cost V 10 bases and J 3 bases; bases outside gene matches: 3. The CDR3 is CAIGTDYNEQFF. The CDR3 DNA is TGTGCCATAGGGACAGACTACAATGAGCAGTTCTTC.

The rearrangement joins TRBV3-1 (or the pseudogene TRBV3-2) to TRBJ1-6, with D perhaps matching TRBD1 (6 bases). The CDR3 has 16 residues. Trimming shortened V by 4 bases and J by 7 bases, and 17 bases separated the two germline ends. Germline V lookup: CDR1 LGHDT, CDR2 YNNKEL (reference sequence). The CDR3 DNA reads as TGTGCCAGCAGCCTAAGGGCCGGGGGGCGGAATTCACCCCTCCACTTT. It yields the protein CASSLRAGGRNSPLHF.

In its sample, this clone was seen once. V usage is TRBV24-1 and J usage is TRBJ2-3; possible D gene TRBD1, 5 bases. The CDR3 is made up of 15 amino acids. Germline values: CDR1 KGHDR, CDR2 SFDVKD. The V end was cut by 0 bases, the J end by 2 bases, with 8 bases between. The CDR3 loop is CATSDLSRATDTQYF. The CDR3, as DNA: TGTGCCACCAGTGATTTGTCCAGGGCCACAGATACGCAGTATTTT.

This clone was observed a few times. The chain recombines TRBV28 with TRBJ1-3, with D tentatively TRBD1 (6 bases). Trimming removed 6 bases at V and 8 bases at J, with 17 bases between. Germline V gene data show CDR1 as MDHEN and CDR2 as SYDVKM. This CDR3 comprises 14 residues. The CDR3 DNA is TGTGCCAGCAGCCTATGGGGGCTTGGGTACACCATATATTTT. It is translated as CASSLWGLGYTIYF.